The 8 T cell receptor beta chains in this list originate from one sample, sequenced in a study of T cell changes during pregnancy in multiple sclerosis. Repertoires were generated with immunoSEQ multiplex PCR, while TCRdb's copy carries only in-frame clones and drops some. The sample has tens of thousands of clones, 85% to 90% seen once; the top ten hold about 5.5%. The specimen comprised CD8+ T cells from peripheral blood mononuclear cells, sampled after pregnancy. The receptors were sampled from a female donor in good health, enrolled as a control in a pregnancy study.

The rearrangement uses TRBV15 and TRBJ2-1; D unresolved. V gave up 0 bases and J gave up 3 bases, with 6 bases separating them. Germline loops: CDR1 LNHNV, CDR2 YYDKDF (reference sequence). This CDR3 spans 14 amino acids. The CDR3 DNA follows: TGTGCCACCAGCAGAGATGAGGACTACAATGAGCAGTTCTTC. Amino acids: CATSRDEDYNEQFF.

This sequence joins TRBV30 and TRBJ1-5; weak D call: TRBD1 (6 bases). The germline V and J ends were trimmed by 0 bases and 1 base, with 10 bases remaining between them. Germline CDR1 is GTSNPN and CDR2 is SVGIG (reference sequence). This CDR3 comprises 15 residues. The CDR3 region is CAWSVGGVSNQPQHF. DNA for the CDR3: TGTGCCTGGAGTGTTGGGGGCGTGAGCAATCAGCCCCAGCATTTT.

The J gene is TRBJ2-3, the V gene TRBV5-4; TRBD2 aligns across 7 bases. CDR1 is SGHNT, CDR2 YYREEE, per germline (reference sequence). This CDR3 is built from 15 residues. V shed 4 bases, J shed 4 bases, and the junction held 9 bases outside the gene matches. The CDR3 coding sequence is TGTGCCAGCAGCGGGGGGGAGGGGAGGGCAGATACGCAGTATTTT. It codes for CASSGGEGRADTQYF.

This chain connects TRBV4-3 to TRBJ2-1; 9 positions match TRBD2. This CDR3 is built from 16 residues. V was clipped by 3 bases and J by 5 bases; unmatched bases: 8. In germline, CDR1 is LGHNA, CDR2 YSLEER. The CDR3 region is CASSHPPSGGNNEQFF. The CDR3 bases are TGCGCCAGCAGCCACCCTCCGAGCGGGGGGAACAATGAGCAGTTCTTC.

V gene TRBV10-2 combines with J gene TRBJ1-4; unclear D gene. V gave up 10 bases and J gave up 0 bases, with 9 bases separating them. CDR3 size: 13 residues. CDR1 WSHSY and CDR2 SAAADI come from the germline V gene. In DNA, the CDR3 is TGCGCCACATCCGGGACAACTAATGAAAAACTGTTTTTT. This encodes CATSGTTNEKLFF.

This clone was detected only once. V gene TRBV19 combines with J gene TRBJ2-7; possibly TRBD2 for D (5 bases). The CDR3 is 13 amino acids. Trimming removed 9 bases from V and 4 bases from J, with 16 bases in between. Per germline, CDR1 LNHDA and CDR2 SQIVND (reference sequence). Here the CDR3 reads CASSPDGVYEQYF. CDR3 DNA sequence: TGTGCCAGCTCACCAGACGGGGTGTACGAGCAGTACTTC. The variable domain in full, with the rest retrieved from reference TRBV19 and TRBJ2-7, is DGGITQSPKYLFRKEGQNVTLSCEQNLNHDAMYWYRQDPGQGLRLIYYSQIVNDFQKGDIAEGYSVSREKKESFPLTVTSAQKNPTAFYLCASSPDGVYEQYFGPGTRLTVT.

The CDR3 nucleotides are TGTGCCAGCAGCCTAACACAGGGGAACACTGAAGCTTTCTTT. As protein: CASSLTQGNTEAFF. J is TRBJ1-1 and V is TRBV7-9, with a possible D match to TRBD1 (6 bases). CDR3 size: 14 residues. CDR1 and CDR2 from the germline V gene are SEHNR and FQNEAQ (reference sequence). V lost 5 bases and J 1 base, leaving 11 bases between the germline ends.

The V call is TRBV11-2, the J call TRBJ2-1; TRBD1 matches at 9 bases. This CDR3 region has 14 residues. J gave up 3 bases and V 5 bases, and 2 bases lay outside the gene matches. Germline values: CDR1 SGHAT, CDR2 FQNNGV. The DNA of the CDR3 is TGTGCCAGCAGCCCGGACAGGGGCTACAATGAGCAGTTCTTC. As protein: CASSPDRGYNEQFF.